This TCR beta chain was identified in a study of T cells in Graves' hyperthyroidism and ophthalmopathy. Broader study findings: A median around 6.4 months before onset, the model predicted ophthalmopathy. A model built on 13 V-J features separated ophthalmopathy from stable hyperthyroidism.

Germline CDR1 is KGHDR and CDR2 is SFDVKD. The CDR3 runs to 17 residues. Trimming took 0 bases from V and 3 from J; bases not matched to a gene: 6. Comment on this clonotype: Its antigen is not identified.

Amplified regions were TCR beta CDR3 sequences from RNA transcripts. An initial round of RT-PCR targeting the TCR CDR3 relied on the HTBI primer set. TCRdb redid the calling of the multiplex PCR reads with MiXCR, one entry per CDR3 protein. The repertoire holds around 760,000 distinct CDR3 sequences, with roughly 32% as singletons. Sequencing used blood. The chain links TRBV24-1 to TRBJ2-3, with 9 bases that match TRBD1. This clonotype was obtained from a woman aged 35 to 49 with Graves' hyperthyroidism. DNA of the CDR3: TGTGCCACCAGTGATTTGGGGGACAGGGCCCAGACAGATACGCAGTATTTT. Residues: CATSDLGDRAQTDTQYF.